These 20 T cell receptor beta chains originate from one sample sequenced in a study of Graves' ophthalmopathy and Graves' hyperthyroidism (dated by TCRdb to 2016 to 2019). The data were produced on an Illumina HiSeq 2000. TCR beta CDR3 regions were amplified from RNA transcripts for repertoire sequencing. The first round was an RT-PCR using HTBI primers with the Qiagen OneStep RT-PCR kit, and this first round was followed by a second-round multiplex PCR, then size selection and purification. TCRdb reran the public reads through fastp at Q25 and MiXCR, keeping productive beta chains. Each record represents a unique CDR3 protein, reported with the most common genes and DNA among its rows. The sample has about 640,000 distinct CDR3 sequences on record, over 40% of them singletons. More than 2.5% of the sample goes to the ten largest clones. The specimen was peripheral blood. The origin of the receptors is an adult man with Graves' ophthalmopathy.

This clonotype has a count of ten or more. V and J are TRBV29-1 and TRBJ1-1, with D perhaps TRBD1 (6 bases). The CDR3 loop spans 12 amino acids. V was shortened by 6 bases and J by 6 bases, with 14 bases between the two germline ends. The germline gives CDR1 SQVTM, CDR2 ANQGSEA. The CDR3 sequence is CSVTGTFAEAFF. For the CDR3, the DNA is TGCAGCGTGACCGGGACATTCGCTGAAGCTTTCTTT.

The chain has TRBV25-1 and TRBJ1-2; D ambiguous. CDR1 is MGHDK and CDR2 is SYGVNS in the germline V gene. Between the trimmed V and J ends, which lost 5 bases and 4 bases, there was a span of 11 bases. This CDR3 is built from 13 residues. CDR3: CASSPGEGYGYTF. CDR3 coding DNA: TGTGCCAGCAGTCCCGGGGAAGGCTATGGCTACACCTTC.

This clonotype was counted only a few times. This chain joins TRBV29-1 and TRBJ2-3, with D possibly being TRBD2 (6 bases). Germline V lookup: CDR1 SQVTM, CDR2 ANQGSEA. Trimming removed 6 bases from V and 1 base from J, with 17 bases in between. CDR3 size: 15 residues. CDR3 protein: CSVAEGGTGTDTQYF. The DNA for the CDR3 is TGCAGCGTCGCCGAGGGCGGGACTGGCACAGATACGCAGTATTTT.

In this sample, this clonotype turned up a few times. V usage is TRBV2 and J usage is TRBJ1-1; 11 bases are shared with TRBD1. Germline CDR1 is SNHLY and CDR2 is FYNNEI. J gave up 11 bases and V 8 bases, and 7 bases lay outside the gene matches. This CDR3 is built from 12 residues. The DNA of the CDR3 is TGTGCCAGCTCACTGGACAGGGGGCAGGCTTTCTTT. It specifies CASSLDRGQAFF.

As to this clonotype: A much larger clone sits a single nucleotide away, making a read error possible. The CDR3 region has the DNA TGTGCCAGCAGTTCCGGACAGGTTGGATCTTTCTTT. It translates to CASSSGQVGSFF. The chain links TRBV10-3 to TRBJ1-1; 7 nucleotides align to TRBD1. The germline V gene has CDR1 ENHRY and CDR2 SYGVKD. The CDR3 is 12 residues long.

The V call is TRBV5-4, the J call TRBJ1-5; TRBD1 aligns across 7 bases. The CDR3 is 16 residues long. V was clipped by 3 bases and J by 4 bases; unmatched bases: 10. The germline CDR1 and CDR2 sequences are SGHNT and YYREEE (reference sequence). This chain's CDR3 is CASSSPQTGLNQPQHF. CDR3 in DNA: TGTGCCAGCAGCTCTCCCCAGACAGGGTTAAATCAGCCCCAGCATTTT.

On this clonotype itself: A much larger clone lies one base from this, so it may be a read error. The rearrangement joins TRBV11-2 to TRBJ2-7; perhaps TRBD2 as D (5 bases). Germline V gene data show CDR1 as SGHAT and CDR2 as FQNNGV. The CDR3 has 15 amino acids. CDR3 loop: CASSLGSSGIYERYF. In DNA form, the CDR3 reads TGTGCCAGCAGCTTAGGGAGTTCGGGGATCTACGAGCGGTACTTC. Together with reference TRBV11-2 and TRBJ2-7, the CDR3 gives the full variable domain: EAGVAQSPRYKIIEKRQSVAFWCNPISGHATLYWYQQILGQGPKLLIQFQNNGVVDDSQLPKDRFSAERLKGVDSTLKIQPAKLEDSAVYLCASSLGSSGIYERYFGPGTRLTVT.

In this sample, this clonotype turned up a few times. V gene TRBV27 combines with J gene TRBJ1-2; D is unclear. Germline CDR1 is MNHEY and CDR2 is SMNVEV (reference sequence). With 0 bases removed from V and 4 bases from J, the gap between germline ends came to 9 bases. The CDR3 is 14 amino acids. The CDR3, as DNA: TGTGCCAGCAGTTTATCGCCAGGAAGCTATGGCTACACCTTC. This codes for CASSLSPGSYGYTF.

This clonotype was picked up a small number of times. V and J are TRBV4-2 and TRBJ1-4; 9 bases fit TRBD1. V lost 3 bases, J lost 5 bases, and 4 bases stayed unmatched. The CDR3 extends over 15 amino acids. Germline V gene data show CDR1 as LGHNA and CDR2 as YNFKEQ. CDR3 protein: CASSHPGTGNEKLFF. The CDR3 coding sequence is TGTGCCAGCAGCCACCCCGGGACAGGGAATGAAAAACTGTTTTTT.

The V call is TRBV4-1, the J call TRBJ1-4; 7 nucleotides line up with TRBD1. CDR3 length: 14 residues. The germline V gene has CDR1 MGHRA and CDR2 YSYEKL. V was clipped by 0 bases and J by 8 bases; unmatched bases: 3. CDR3 loop: CASSQDRGTEKLFF. The DNA for the CDR3 is TGCGCCAGCAGCCAAGACAGGGGGACGGAAAAACTGTTTTTT.

This clonotype was seen at least ten times. The genes are TRBV19 and TRBJ1-2; D remains ambiguous. Trimming took off 3 bases at V and 0 bases at J, with 11 bases between the two ends. The germline gives CDR1 LNHDA, CDR2 SQIVND (reference sequence). The CDR3 has 15 residues. CDR3 sequence reads: CASSMPRLSNYGYTF. The CDR3 nucleotides are TGTGCCAGTAGTATGCCCCGGCTATCTAACTATGGCTACACCTTC.

This clonotype was picked up many times. The chain joins TRBV7-9 to TRBJ2-5; 7 bases map to TRBD2. This CDR3 is 15 amino acids long. CDR1 is SEHNR and CDR2 is FQNEAQ in the germline V gene (reference sequence). After removal of 5 bases from V and 3 bases from J, the junction contained 9 bases not matched to a gene. CDR3 residues: CASSVVNRGEETQYF. The DNA of the CDR3 is TGTGCCAGCAGCGTGGTCAATCGGGGGGAAGAGACCCAGTACTTC.

The chain joins TRBV25-1 to TRBJ2-2; D is unclear. Trimming removed 6 bases from V and 0 bases from J, with 8 bases in between. The germline gives CDR1 MGHDK, CDR2 SYGVNS. The CDR3 contains 14 residues. CDR3 DNA: TGTGCCAGCAGAGTCAACGCGAACACCGGGGAGCTGTTTTTT. Translating it yields CASRVNANTGELFF.

This clonotype was recorded once. This rearrangement joins TRBV9 to TRBJ2-7; TRBD2 might be the D (6 bases). The germline V gene has CDR1 SGDLS and CDR2 YYNGEE. The V and J ends lost 1 base and 6 bases respectively, with 14 bases between them. The CDR3 is made up of 14 amino acids. The CDR3 DNA reads as TGTGCCAGCAGCGTATCCGACGAGGGAGGCGAGCAGTACTTC. This sequence encodes CASSVSDEGGEQYF.

The J gene is TRBJ1-5, the V gene TRBV12-3 or TRBV12-4; D is perhaps TRBD1 (5 bases). The germline V and J ends were trimmed by 6 bases and 0 bases, with 12 bases remaining between them. The CDR3 loop spans 15 amino acids. The CDR3 reads CASRAGTFSNQPQHF. In DNA form, the CDR3 reads TGTGCCAGCAGGGCCGGGACCTTTAGCAATCAGCCCCAGCATTTT.

This clonotype has ten or more counts. This rearrangement joins TRBV19 to TRBJ1-5; D may be TRBD1 (6 bases). This CDR3 has 15 residues. The V end lost 7 bases, the J end lost 2 bases, and 15 bases lay between the germline ends. Per the germline V gene, CDR1 is LNHDA and CDR2 is SQIVND (reference sequence). This CDR3 reads CASNPDRMGNQPQHF. The CDR3 bases are TGTGCCAGTAATCCTGACAGGATGGGCAATCAGCCCCAGCATTTT.

With respect to this clonotype: A much larger clone differs from this one at a single base, so this may be a read error. The CDR3 ends on some other residue instead of the conserved phenylalanine or tryptophan, so this is likely a read error. The rearrangement links TRBV6-5 to TRBJ1-1; D is ambiguous. This CDR3 has 13 residues. Per the germline V gene, CDR1 is MNHEY and CDR2 is SVGAGI. Trimming cost V 9 bases and J 7 bases, with 18 bases left between them. In DNA form, the CDR3 reads TGTGCCAGTTGTAAAGGGCGGAAAAATGAAGCTTTCCTT. It encodes CASCKGRKNEAFL.

The chain uses TRBV15 and TRBJ1-1, with a possible D match to TRBD1 (5 bases). Germline CDR1 and CDR2: LNHNV and YYDKDF (reference sequence). This CDR3 is 12 amino acids long. V lost 1 base, J lost 7 bases, and 7 bases lay in between. The CDR3 DNA is TGTGCCACCAGCAGAGGGGGGGATGAAGCTTTCTTT. Translated: CATSRGGDEAFF.

In this sample, this clonotype turned up many times. The J gene is TRBJ1-3, the V gene TRBV9; tentatively, D is TRBD1 (5 bases). Germline lookup yields CDR1 SGDLS and CDR2 YYNGEE. Trimming removed 3 bases from V and 3 bases from J, with 13 bases in between. This CDR3 contains 15 residues. The CDR3 here is CASSGTWDSGNTIYF. The DNA for the CDR3 is TGTGCCAGCAGCGGGACATGGGATAGTGGAAACACCATATATTTT.

In its sample, this clonotype was seen many times. The chain joins TRBV19 to TRBJ1-2, with D possibly TRBD1 on 6 matching bases. Germline V lookup: CDR1 LNHDA, CDR2 SQIVND (reference sequence). The CDR3 runs 14 residues. The V and J ends lost 3 bases and 5 bases respectively, with 13 bases between them. The CDR3 region is CASSIGQPSYGYTF. CDR3 DNA sequence: TGTGCCAGTAGTATCGGACAGCCATCGTATGGCTACACCTTC.